This T cell receptor (beta chain) was captured by sequencing in a study of vaccination and CD4 T cells after COVID-19 (dated 2022 in TCRdb). For context, the study as a whole: The convalescent cohort comprised six males and four females, including two Hispanic individuals, seven Caucasians, two Asians and one multiracial person. Post-COVID blood samples from convalescent patients were collected a median of 101 days after diagnosis, with a range of 35 to 161 days. Post-vaccine blood samples were obtained a median of approximately 74 days after the second vaccine dose, with a range of roughly 13 to 250 days. In control cultures, a CEFX viral epitope pool was used as positive control, an HIV-1 Nef peptide pool was used as negative control, or no peptide was added. Each participant got two doses of either the Pfizer-BioNTech BNT162b2 vaccine (n=8) or the Moderna mRNA-1273 vaccine (n=2). The cultures were stimulated with overlapping spike peptide pools from SARS-CoV-2 and from the common cold coronaviruses HCoV-NL63, HCoV-OC43 and HCoV-229E. In an earlier paper using these donors, memory CD4+ T cell crossreactivity between SARS-CoV-2 and common cold coronavirus spike proteins was assessed at the TCR clonotype level. In 10 COVID-19 convalescent patients and several infection-naive healthy vaccine recipients, researchers compared the spike-specific CD4+ TCR repertoire from before mRNA vaccination with the repertoire from after. The study at large found these results: Nearly all vaccine-specific clones in convalescent patients (304 of 307) were mono-reactive for SARS-CoV-2 spike rather than cross-reactive with common cold coronaviruses. Among the post-vaccine SARS-CoV-2-reactive clones in convalescent patients, a median around 90% showed up only after vaccination, which suggests vaccine-specific priming. Although the median number of SARS-CoV-2-reactive clonotypes went up from roughly 23 after infection to around 40 after vaccination, the increase was not significant. Only a relatively small number of convalescent patients were included in the study, and early timepoints following natural infection were not analyzed.

The treatment or condition label on this specimen signifies: roughly ten-day PBMC culture with coronavirus spike peptide pools or control peptides (ViraFEST assay). CD4+ T cells from unexposed donors were collected before the COVID-19 pandemic (2011-2018). To expand antigen-specific T cells with peptide pools and then pick out the expanded clonotypes through TCR sequencing, the study relied on the ViraFEST assay. PBMCs were cultured at approximately 2 million per well in IMDM supplemented with approximately 5% human AB serum and 9 to 10 IU/ml IL-2, with 9.5 to 10 ug/ml peptide pools added. Half of the culture medium was replaced with fresh IL-2-containing medium on days 3 and 7. Once the cells had been in culture for 9 to 10 days, the EasySep CD4+ T cell isolation kit was used to isolate CD4+ T cells by negative selection. As cell numbers permitted, CD4+ T cells from unexposed donors were tested for reactivity to SARS-CoV-2 S and N and to four common cold coronavirus spike pools. PBMCs were separated from whole blood using Ficoll-Paque Plus gradient centrifugation and then either used fresh or cryopreserved at -140C. Each culture condition was generally run in triplicate wells. Leukapheresis product for the unexposed donors was bought commercially.

The CDR3 numbers 13 residues from cysteine through phenylalanine. The DNA shown is the 39-base CDR3, in frame from base 1. According to the germline V gene, CDR1 reads SGHAT and CDR2 reads FQNNGV. V lost 3 bases and J lost 7 bases; the stretch between them is 12 bases long. Preparation of the library involved PCR. At the Johns Hopkins FTIC core, DNA from the cultured CD4+ T cells underwent TCR sequencing with the Oncomine TCR Beta short-read assay. Genomic DNA was extracted from the cultured CD4+ T cells with the QIAamp micro DNA kit. Oncomine TCR Beta libraries from cultured CD4+ T cells were pooled with unique dual indexes and sequenced on an Illumina iSeq 100. The authors' pipeline ran thus. Non-productive sequences were removed, and CDR3s not starting with C, not ending with F or W, or shorter than 7 amino acids were discarded. The MANAFEST web application was used to identify antigen-specific clonotypes by comparing peptide-stimulated wells against reference wells and other culture wells. An FDR below 0.05, an odds ratio above 5, and a productive frequency above 0.1% in at least two of three replicate wells were required for clones to be considered positive. A clonotype was classed as cross-reactive if the clonotype showed significant expansion both in SARS-CoV-2 spike wells and in at least one common cold coronavirus spike condition. Levenshtein distances (stringdist) and unrooted phylogenetic trees (ape) in R version 3.6.1 were used to assess CDR3 homology. The raw public reads went through TCRdb reprocessing: fastp at Q25, MiXCR clone calling, in-frame beta chains kept. Each CDR3 protein gets just one entry, which takes the most common genes and DNA from the rows behind it. The V and J calls here are based on TCRdb, not the publication. The sample table lists 6,500 to 7,000 distinct CDR3 sequences, 60% to 80% of them with a count of one. Jointly, the top ten make up about 40% of the sample.

This clonotype was seen just once. Its antigen target is currently unknown. The input lacks base qualities; no much larger clone sits a single base away. A solitary read yields weak support. The rearranged chain carries TRBV11-2 and TRBJ1-1; the D gene is not confidently resolved. The clonotype comes from a human donor in good health. The sample taken for sequencing was CD4+ T cells from blood, cultured in vitro. CDR3 sequence: CASSFGVRGEAFF. At the DNA level, the sequence is TGTGCCAGCAGCTTCGGAGTGCGGGGTGAAGCTTTCTTT.